Below, 20 T cell receptor beta chains from the same sample are listed, as sequenced in a study of blood T cell repertoires in COVID-19 (dated by TCRdb to 2020 to 2021). The library was obtained by the immunoSEQ multiplex PCR assay. TCRdb mirrors the immuneACCESS table, restricted to in-frame sequences. Some clones are absent from its copies; in checked studies, under half trace to an unresolved V gene, and the reason for the others is unknown. This sample holds a few hundred thousand clones; 90% were observed only once. Roughly 16% of the sample is in the top ten clones. The sample consisted of PBMCs or T cells enriched from blood (not recorded which). The receptors were sampled from a man younger than 40 who had been exposed to COVID-19.

V gene TRBV9 combines with J gene TRBJ2-3, with 8 nucleotides matching TRBD2. The J segment lost 0 bases and the V segment lost 3 bases, leaving 6 bases of the junction unmatched. Germline assignment: CDR1 SGDLS and CDR2 YYNGEE. This CDR3 is 16 amino acids long. The CDR3 coding sequence is TGTGCCAGCAGCGACACTAGCGGATCAAGCACAGATACGCAGTATTTT. This gives the protein CASSDTSGSSTDTQYF.

CDR3 protein: CASSLGRVAGNTIYF. The CDR3 region has the DNA TGTGCCAGCAGCTTAGGTCGAGTGGCTGGAAACACCATATATTTT. The chain carries TRBV7-8 and TRBJ1-3; D uncertain. Trimming pared 1 base from V and 2 bases from J, leaving 9 bases between. This CDR3 comprises 15 residues. Germline V gene data show CDR1 as SGHVS and CDR2 as FQNEAQ.

V usage is TRBV27 and J usage is TRBJ1-6; 8 bases are shared with TRBD1. The CDR3 consists of 14 residues. V gave up 7 bases and J gave up 9 bases; unmatched junction bases: 8. The germline V gene encodes CDR1 MNHEY and CDR2 SMNVEV (reference sequence). The CDR3 reads CASTLGGTGSPLHF. DNA of the CDR3: TGTGCCAGCACCCTCGGGGGGACAGGTTCACCCCTCCACTTT.

V gene TRBV14 combines with J gene TRBJ2-1; TRBD2 is a possible D gene (6 bases). The CDR3 has 14 amino acids. The V gene's germline CDR1 is SGHDN and CDR2 FVKESK. The ends were cut back, 1 base at V and 7 bases at J, with 11 bases in the middle. The DNA of the CDR3 is TGTGCCAGCAGCCAAGTGGCGGGGTGGAATGAGCAGTTCTTC. Encoded protein: CASSQVAGWNEQFF.

The CDR3 DNA reads TGTGCCAGTAGTACTACCTACGAGCAGTACTTC. Amino acid sequence: CASSTTYEQYF. The V and J genes are TRBV19 and TRBJ2-7, with no clear D. The V end was cut by 4 bases, the J end by 2 bases, with 3 bases between. CDR3 length equals 11 residues. Germline-derived CDR1 and CDR2 are LNHDA and SQIVND (reference sequence).

The chain employs TRBV12-1 and TRBJ1-2. TRBV12-1 is a pseudogene. CDR3 length: 15 residues. CDR3 sequence (DNA): TGTGCCAGCAGCTTTGCATTTATGGGGGGGTATGGCTACACCTTC. Translating it yields CASSFAFMGGYGYTF.

There are a few counts of this clone. V usage is TRBV3-1 (or the pseudogene TRBV3-2) and J usage is TRBJ2-2, with D perhaps TRBD1 (5 bases). The CDR3 totals 15 residues. Germline V gives CDR1 LGHDT, CDR2 YNNKEL (reference sequence). V lost 1 base and J 5 bases, leaving 11 bases between the germline ends. The CDR3 coding sequence is TGTGCCAGCAGCCAAGCAGCTGGGGCTACCGGGGAGCTGTTTTTT. The encoded protein is CASSQAAGATGELFF.

This chain links TRBV29-1 with TRBJ1-5; possibly TRBD1 for D (5 bases). Germline CDR1 SQVTM, CDR2 ANQGSEA. V was cut by 4 bases and J by 3 bases, with 13 bases left in between. CDR3 length: 14 amino acids. DNA of the CDR3: TGCAGCGTTGGGGTGGGGCGAAACAATCAGCCCCAGCATTTT. It yields the protein CSVGVGRNNQPQHF. The variable domain in full, completed from reference TRBV29-1 and TRBJ1-5, reads SAVISQKPSRDICQRGTSLTIQCQVDSQVTMMFWYRQQPGQSLTLIATANQGSEATYESGFVIDKFPISRPNLTFSTLTVSNMSPEDSSIYLCSVGVGRNNQPQHFGDGTRLSIL.

The gene calls are TRBV6-2 or TRBV6-3 and TRBJ2-7; 7 bases agree with TRBD2. In germline, CDR1 is MNHEY, CDR2 SVGEGT. The CDR3 is 16 residues long. V trimming: 0 bases; J trimming: 0 bases; junction bases outside the gene matches: 5. CDR3 loop: CASSYSRSSGSYEQYF. The CDR3 bases are TGTGCCAGCAGTTACTCGAGGTCTAGCGGCTCCTACGAGCAGTACTTC.

The V and J genes are TRBV11-2 and TRBJ2-7; TRBD1 might be the D (5 bases). Trimming cost V 4 bases and J 2 bases, with 24 bases left between them. CDR3 size: 18 residues. In germline, CDR1 is SGHAT, CDR2 FQNNGV. The CDR3 DNA sequence: TGTGCCAGCAGCTCCACAGGTCCTCATTCCCCTTTACCCTACGAGCAGTACTTC. Its protein is CASSSTGPHSPLPYEQYF.

The chain is built from TRBV6-4 and TRBJ2-1, with 13 bases lining up with TRBD2. Germline V lookup: CDR1 MRHNA, CDR2 SNTAGT. The CDR3 totals 19 residues. Unmatched junction bases numbered 10, after V lost 0 bases and J lost 5 bases. The DNA of the CDR3 is TGTGCCAGCAGTGACTCACTAGCGGGGGGGGCTACATCTCACAATGAGCAGTTCTTC. Translated: CASSDSLAGGATSHNEQFF.

V gene TRBV6-2 or TRBV6-3 combines with J gene TRBJ2-5; no clear D gene. Germline CDR1 and CDR2: MNHEY and SVGEGT. This CDR3 has 14 amino acids. Trimming removed 2 bases at V and 1 base at J, with 8 bases between. The CDR3 DNA reads as TGTGCCAGCAGTTACAGCGACGGCCAAGAGACCCAGTACTTC. Translation: CASSYSDGQETQYF.

V and J are TRBV9 and TRBJ2-1; TRBD2 matches 8 bases. CDR3 length: 15 amino acids. Trimming took 3 bases from V and 6 from J; bases not matched to a gene: 8. The V gene's germline CDR1 is SGDLS and CDR2 YYNGEE. CDR3 in DNA: TGTGCCAGCAGCGCAACGGGACTAGATGGCAATGAGCAGTTCTTC. Translating it yields CASSATGLDGNEQFF.

There are a few counts of this clone. Here the CDR3 reads CASSQEGGGRSSPLHF. The DNA for the CDR3 is TGTGCCAGCAGCCAAGAGGGAGGGGGAAGGAGTTCACCCCTCCACTTT. This chain joins TRBV3-1 (or the pseudogene TRBV3-2) and TRBJ1-6; D possibly corresponds to TRBD1 (6 bases). Per the germline V gene, CDR1 is LGHDT and CDR2 is YNNKEL (reference sequence). The CDR3 runs to 16 residues. V was trimmed by 0 bases and J by 9 bases, leaving 15 bases between them.

V usage is TRBV4-3 and J usage is TRBJ1-2; 7 nucleotides match TRBD1. The germline CDR1 and CDR2 sequences are LGHNA and YSLEER. The CDR3 spans 15 residues. Trimming cost V 4 bases and J 6 bases; bases outside gene matches: 11. In DNA, the CDR3 is TGCGCCAGCAGCCCGACGACAGGGTGGAGCGATGGCTACACCTTC. It is translated as CASSPTTGWSDGYTF.

This clone was recorded only once. The chain links TRBV5-1 to TRBJ2-7, with a possible D match to TRBD1 (6 bases). The CDR3 covers 14 residues. Trimming left V 3 bases short and J 7 bases short, with 17 bases between. CDR1 is SGHRS, CDR2 YFSETQ, per germline. The DNA of the CDR3 is TGCGCCAGCAGCTGGGGAAATAACAGGGCGGAGCAGTACTTC. Its translation: CASSWGNNRAEQYF.

For the CDR3, the DNA is TGTGCCAGCGGATCCGGAGGTAGCACAGATACGCAGTATTTT. Translation: CASGSGGSTDTQYF. The chain carries TRBV25-1 and TRBJ2-3; D perhaps matches TRBD2 (5 bases). Germline V CDR1 and CDR2: MGHDK, SYGVNS. The CDR3 covers 14 residues. V was pared by 8 bases and J by 0 bases, with 12 bases between. The whole variable domain, remainder taken from reference TRBV25-1 and TRBJ2-3, is EADIYQTPRYLVIGTGKKITLECSQTMGHDKMYWYQQDPGMELHLIHYSYGVNSTEKGDLSSESTVSRIRTEHFPLTLESARPSHTSQYLCASGSGGSTDTQYFGPGTRLTVL.

The genes are TRBV6-2 or TRBV6-3 and TRBJ2-5, with 7 bases identical to TRBD2. Germline trimming cut 4 bases from V and 3 bases from J; bases unmatched to any gene: 5. Germline CDR1 reads MNHEY; CDR2 reads SVGEGT. The CDR3 is made up of 14 amino acids. The CDR3 loop is CASSSQRGEETQYF. The DNA of the CDR3 is TGTGCCAGCAGTTCCCAACGGGGGGAAGAGACCCAGTACTTC.

The J gene is TRBJ1-6, the V gene TRBV5-1; no firm D call. Germline lookup yields CDR1 SGHRS and CDR2 YFSETQ. V shed 4 bases and J shed 7 bases, with 18 bases lying between them. The CDR3 covers 16 residues. CDR3 loop: CASSDTAGAPNSPLHF. Here the CDR3 DNA reads TGCGCCAGCAGCGACACAGCCGGTGCCCCCAATTCACCCCTCCACTTT.

The chain has TRBV5-1 and TRBJ2-5; tentatively, D is TRBD2 (6 bases). From germline, CDR1 is SGHRS and CDR2 YFSETQ. There are 16 residues in the CDR3. Deletions cut 2 bases from V and 5 bases from J, with 19 bases between. The CDR3 sequence: CASSFEGTFKQETQYF. The DNA of the CDR3 is TGCGCCAGCAGCTTTGAAGGGACTTTTAAACAGGAGACCCAGTACTTC.